These T cell receptor beta chains were read from a single sample in a study of T cell responses to AZD1222 COVID-19 vaccine. TCRdb's copy holds only in-frame clones and misses some; the assay was immunoSEQ multiplex PCR. The table records over 100,000 clones, around nine tenths of them present only once. The material was peripheral blood, obtained on day 0 of AZD1222 vaccination. These receptors came from an adult in good health. Each CDR3 is given with its conserved first and last residue. The order of the fields is V gene, J gene, D gene, clone size, CDR3 protein, CDR3 DNA. A D gene is named only where the DNA matches it firmly. Only part of the rows carry a size: once, few, many, or a class if the clone is expanded.

TRBV28	TRBJ2-7	TRBD2	few	CASSPGTSGAYEQYF	TGTGCCAGCAGTCCCGGGACTAGCGGAGCCTACGAGCAGTACTTC
TRBV6-5	TRBJ2-2	NA	NA	CASSYLGTGELFF	TGTGCCAGCAGTTACTTGGGAACCGGGGAGCTGTTTTTT
TRBV13	TRBJ1-1	NA	once	CASSSRDENTEAFF	TGTGCCAGCAGCTCAAGGGACGAGAACACTGAAGCTTTCTTT
TRBV7-2	TRBJ1-5	TRBD1	few	CASSLVGQGTRGQPQHF	TGTGCCAGCAGCTTAGTTGGACAGGGGACGAGGGGGCAGCCCCAGCATTTT
TRBV3-1/TRBV3-2	TRBJ2-3	TRBD2	NA	CASSQGVGGGDTQYF	TGTGCCAGCAGCCAGGGAGTGGGGGGGGGAGATACGCAGTATTTT
TRBV15	TRBJ1-5	TRBD1	NA	CATSSMQGGRPQHF	TGTGCCACCAGCAGCATGCAGGGGGGTCGGCCCCAGCATTTT
TRBV3-1/TRBV3-2	TRBJ2-5	TRBD2	NA	CASISGGKETQYF	TGTGCCAGCATCAGCGGGGGTAAAGAGACCCAGTACTTC
TRBV4-3	TRBJ1-1	NA	NA	CASSQDGGETEAFF	TGCGCCAGCAGCCAAGATGGAGGGGAGACTGAAGCTTTCTTT
TRBV19	TRBJ1-1	NA	NA	CASSDSRGTEAFF	TGTGCCAGTAGTGATTCCAGGGGCACTGAAGCTTTCTTT
TRBV12-3/TRBV12-4	TRBJ1-1	NA	NA	CAITGTRGTEAFF	TGTGCCATCACCGGGACAAGGGGTACTGAAGCTTTCTTT
TRBV9	TRBJ2-2	NA	NA	CASSETGWVGELFF	TGTGCCAGCAGCGAAACGGGGTGGGTCGGGGAGCTGTTTTTT
TRBV27	TRBJ1-1	NA	few	CASSLQGNTEAFF	TGTGCCAGCAGTTTGCAGGGAAACACTGAAGCTTTCTTT
TRBV6-5	TRBJ1-2	NA	NA	CASSYDLWSSGGYTF	TGTGCCAGCAGTTACGACCTTTGGAGTAGCGGGGGCTACACCTTC
TRBV10-3	TRBJ2-5	NA	NA	CAISEWGTGTEQETQYF	TGTGCCATCAGTGAGTGGGGAACCGGGACGGAACAAGAGACCCAGTACTTC
TRBV30	TRBJ2-7	TRBD1	NA	CAWSVGQGYEQYF	TGTGCCTGGAGTGTAGGACAGGGCTACGAGCAGTACTTC
TRBV5-4	TRBJ1-4	TRBD1	NA	CASSQGQESNEKLFF	TGTGCCAGCAGCCAAGGACAGGAGAGTAATGAAAAACTGTTTTTT
TRBV9	TRBJ2-5	NA	NA	CASSRGWETQYF	TGTGCCAGCAGCCGGGGTTGGGAGACCCAGTACTTC
TRBV18	TRBJ2-7	NA	NA	CASSPPRGIPHYEQYF	TGTGCCAGCTCACCACCAAGGGGAATTCCTCACTACGAGCAGTACTTC
TRBV2	TRBJ2-2	NA	NA	CASSYAGELFF	TGTGCCAGTTCATATGCCGGGGAGCTGTTTTTT
TRBV19	TRBJ2-7	TRBD1	NA	CASSITGTGGYEQYF	TGTGCCAGTAGTATTACCGGGACAGGGGGATACGAGCAGTACTTC
TRBV14	TRBJ2-5	TRBD1	NA	CASRRQGWETQYF	TGTGCCAGCAGGAGACAGGGTTGGGAGACCCAGTACTTC
TRBV23-1	TRBJ1-1	TRBD1	NA	CASSRARDRGGTEAFF	TGCGCCAGCAGTCGGGCCCGGGACAGGGGTGGGACTGAAGCTTTCTTT
TRBV7-6	TRBJ1-1	NA	once	CASSLAGGDWGTEAFF	TGTGCCAGCAGCTTAGCCGGGGGCGACTGGGGCACTGAAGCTTTCTTT
TRBV5-1	TRBJ1-2	NA	NA	CASSLEGYGYTF	TGCGCCAGCAGCTTGGAGGGATATGGCTACACCTTC
TRBV5-1	TRBJ2-3	TRBD1	NA	CASSPRQGADTQYF	TGCGCCAGCAGCCCCCGACAGGGGGCGGATACGCAGTATTTT
TRBV7-2	TRBJ2-2	TRBD2	NA	CASSPGGAGTTGELFF	TGTGCCAGCAGCCCCGGGGGAGCGGGGACCACCGGGGAGCTGTTTTTT
TRBV6-1	TRBJ1-2	NA	NA	CASSEFGGGPYGYTF	TGTGCCAGCAGTGAGTTTGGGGGGGGGCCCTATGGCTACACCTTC
TRBV5-1	TRBJ2-7	NA	NA	CASSFQGQEQYF	TGCGCCAGCAGCTTTCAGGGACAAGAGCAGTACTTC
TRBV7-3	TRBJ2-2	NA	NA	CASSSGARTGELFF	TGTGCCAGCAGCTCCGGGGCACGAACCGGGGAGCTGTTTTTT
TRBV25-1	TRBJ2-5	TRBD1	NA	CASSPGTGQETQYF	TGTGCCAGCAGCCCCGGGACAGGTCAAGAGACCCAGTACTTC
TRBV11-2	TRBJ1-2	NA	once	CASSPSWGPYGYTF	TGTGCCAGCAGCCCCTCGTGGGGTCCCTATGGCTACACCTTC
TRBV9	TRBJ2-7	NA	NA	CASSHSPGPYEQYF	TGTGCCAGCAGCCACTCACCGGGACCCTACGAGCAGTACTTC
TRBV3-1/TRBV3-2	TRBJ2-2	NA	NA	CASSPRGSTGELFF	TGTGCCAGCAGCCCAAGGGGGTCTACCGGGGAGCTGTTTTTT
TRBV27	TRBJ2-3	NA	NA	CASSFQDLNTQYF	TGTGCCAGCAGTTTTCAGGATTTAAATACGCAGTATTTT
TRBV10-3	TRBJ2-4	TRBD1	NA	CAISDDEGQGYTKNIQYF	TGTGCCATCAGTGACGACGAGGGACAGGGCTACACCAAAAACATTCAGTACTTC
TRBV27	TRBJ2-1	NA	NA	CASSLKLALYNEQFF	TGTGCCAGCAGTTTAAAGCTAGCCCTGTACAATGAGCAGTTCTTC
TRBV6-1	TRBJ2-1	TRBD2	NA	CASSGRLAGVPTHNEQFF	TGTGCCAGCAGTGGACGACTAGCGGGGGTCCCTACTCACAATGAGCAGTTCTTC